This TCR beta chain was identified in a study of OX40 agonist ivuxolimab in advanced cancers. The data were produced by immunoSEQ multiplex PCR, yet TCRdb's version contains in-frame clones alone and is incomplete. The table shows tens of thousands of clones, with roughly 87% occurring only once. CDR3 length: 14 residues. V was clipped by 1 base and J by 1 base, with 8 bases between them. Germline CDR1 and CDR2: SGHNT and YYREEE (reference sequence). The source is an adult with an advanced solid tumor such as melanoma, head and neck, liver or kidney cancer. This sample comprised CD4+ or CD8+ T cells sorted from blood, obtained in a trial of the OX40 agonist ivuxolimab. The chain combines TRBV5-4 with TRBJ1-1, with no clear D. This chain's CDR3 is CASSLKQPNTEAFF. In DNA, the CDR3 is TGTGCCAGCAGCTTGAAACAGCCGAACACTGAAGCTTTCTTT.